The 27 T cell receptor beta chains reported below all come from one sample, sequenced in a study of control samples from healthy donors and cancer patients. TCRdb's table, derived via immunoSEQ multiplex PCR, lists solely in-frame clones and lacks some. The sample carries 350,000 to 450,000 clones, around 90% recorded once. Sequenced sample: PBMCs. The source is a man aged 40-49 years with head and neck cancer.

The chain recombines TRBV6-1 with TRBJ2-7; 9 positions match TRBD1. Per germline, CDR1 MNHNS and CDR2 SASEGT. This CDR3 spans 16 amino acids. V was pared by 2 bases and J by 1 base, with 6 bases of the junction left unmatched. The CDR3 DNA is TGTGCCAGCAGTGAAAGTCTCGGACAGGGGTCCTACGAGCAGTACTTC. Amino acid sequence: CASSESLGQGSYEQYF.

This clone was seen once. The chain carries TRBV4-2 and TRBJ2-7, with D tentatively TRBD2 (6 bases). The germline V gene has CDR1 LGHNA and CDR2 YNFKEQ. The CDR3 loop spans 13 amino acids. The V end lost 1 base, the J end lost 7 bases, and 11 bases lay between the germline ends. The CDR3 DNA reads as TGTGCCAGCAGCCAAGGGACTGCGGGAGAGCAGTACTTC. Translation: CASSQGTAGEQYF.

The J gene is TRBJ2-1, the V gene TRBV11-2, with D perhaps TRBD1 (5 bases). This CDR3 comprises 16 residues. Looked up from germline, CDR1 is SGHAT and CDR2 is FQNNGV. Trimming took off 3 bases at V and 3 bases at J, with 15 bases between the two ends. The CDR3 DNA reads TGTGCCAGCAGCTTGGAACAGGTTCTTAACTACAATGAGCAGTTCTTC. It is translated as CASSLEQVLNYNEQFF. Based on the CDR3 plus reference TRBV11-2 and TRBJ2-1, the full variable domain is EAGVAQSPRYKIIEKRQSVAFWCNPISGHATLYWYQQILGQGPKLLIQFQNNGVVDDSQLPKDRFSAERLKGVDSTLKIQPAKLEDSAVYLCASSLEQVLNYNEQFFGPGTRLTVL.

The genes are TRBV5-4 and TRBJ2-7; TRBD2 is a possible D gene (5 bases). V was clipped by 3 bases and J by 6 bases, with 13 bases between them. Germline V gene sequence: CDR1 SGHNT, CDR2 YYREEE (reference sequence). This CDR3 region has 13 residues. The CDR3 coding sequence is TGTGCCAGCAGCTCCCCCGATCGGGGCGAGCAGTACTTC. Translation gives CASSSPDRGEQYF.

This clone was seen once. The rearrangement links TRBV23-1 to TRBJ2-7, with D uncertain. TRBV23-1 is an ORF, with its function uncertain. This CDR3 comprises 16 residues. The ends were cut back, 0 bases at V and 3 bases at J, with 15 bases in the middle. The chain's CDR3 is CASSQSPGVGDYEQYF. CDR3 nucleotide sequence: TGCGCCAGCAGTCAATCACCTGGCGTCGGCGACTACGAGCAGTACTTC.

J is TRBJ1-5 and V is TRBV5-1; D not resolved. The CDR3 loop spans 14 amino acids. V was shortened by 2 bases and J by 1 base, with 7 bases between the two germline ends. Germline V CDR1 and CDR2: SGHRS, YFSETQ. The CDR3 spells CASSLGSSNQPQHF. CDR3 bases: TGCGCCAGCAGCTTAGGGTCCAGCAATCAGCCCCAGCATTTT. Supplemented by reference TRBV5-1 and TRBJ1-5, the full variable domain reads KAGVTQTPRYLIKTRGQQVTLSCSPISGHRSVSWYQQTPGQGLQFLFEYFSETQRNKGNFPGRFSGRQFSNSRSEMNVSTLELGDSALYLCASSLGSSNQPQHFGDGTRLSIL.

This chain links TRBV30 with TRBJ2-7; 7 bases line up with TRBD2. V lost 1 base to trimming and J lost 2 bases; unmatched junction nucleotides: 5. Germline CDR1 is GTSNPN and CDR2 is SVGIG (reference sequence). This CDR3 comprises 14 residues. CDR3 sequence reads: CAWSGLADTYEQYF. The CDR3 region has the DNA TGTGCCTGGAGTGGGCTAGCGGATACCTACGAGCAGTACTTC.

CDR3 sequence reads: CASSLQPGVPAEAFF. As DNA, the CDR3 is TGTGCCAGCAGCTTACAACCTGGGGTACCCGCTGAAGCTTTCTTT. The gene calls are TRBV11-1 and TRBJ1-1; D call uncertain. The ends were cut back, 2 bases at V and 6 bases at J, with 16 bases in the middle. The CDR3 loop spans 15 amino acids. In germline, CDR1 is SGHAT, CDR2 FQDESV (reference sequence).

The J gene is TRBJ2-2, the V gene TRBV7-3; TRBD2 agrees at 9 bases. CDR3 length: 14 residues. Germline CDR1 and CDR2: SGHTA and FQGTGA. V gave up 11 bases and J gave up 9 bases; unmatched junction bases: 13. In DNA, the CDR3 is TGTGCCGGTCCTGCGGGACTAGCACACCGGGAGCTGTTTTTT. Encoded protein: CAGPAGLAHRELFF.

This sequence joins TRBV30 and TRBJ1-1, with 9 bases that match TRBD1. V lost 5 bases, J lost 0 bases, and 1 base stayed unmatched. Per the germline V gene, CDR1 is GTSNPN and CDR2 is SVGIG (reference sequence). The CDR3 consists of 13 residues. DNA of the CDR3: TGTGCCTGGGGACAGGGGATGAACACTGAAGCTTTCTTT. Translation gives CAWGQGMNTEAFF.

V is TRBV9 and J is TRBJ2-7; weak D call: TRBD2 (6 bases). The CDR3 contains 15 residues. Trimming removed 0 bases from V and 3 bases from J, with 13 bases in between. Germline loops: CDR1 SGDLS, CDR2 YYNGEE. The CDR3 reads CASSVGAGIDYEQYF. The CDR3 DNA follows: TGTGCCAGCAGCGTAGGGGCGGGGATCGACTACGAGCAGTACTTC.

In its sample, this clone was seen a few times. The chain combines TRBV7-2 with TRBJ2-5, with 7 bases fitting TRBD2. The J segment lost 5 bases and the V segment lost 3 bases, leaving 9 bases of the junction unmatched. Germline V gene lookup returns CDR1 SGHTA and CDR2 FQGNSA. The CDR3 is 15 residues long. The CDR3 spells CASSFPWTSAETQYF. The DNA for the CDR3 is TGTGCCAGCAGCTTTCCATGGACTAGTGCTGAGACCCAGTACTTC. Full variable domain (missing parts from reference TRBV7-2 and TRBJ2-5): GAGVSQSPSNKVTEKGKDVELRCDPISGHTALYWYRQSLGQGLEFLIYFQGNSAPDKSGLPSDRFSAERTGGSVSTLTIQRTQQEDSAVYLCASSFPWTSAETQYFGPGTRLLVL.

The chain employs TRBV5-1 and TRBJ1-4; 10 nucleotides match TRBD1. With V trimmed by 4 bases and J by 0 bases, 6 bases remained unmatched. The CDR3 totals 17 residues. Germline loops: CDR1 SGHRS, CDR2 YFSETQ. The CDR3 reads CASSQGQGTSTNEKLFF. CDR3 DNA sequence: TGCGCCAGCAGCCAGGGACAGGGGACTTCAACTAATGAAAAACTGTTTTTT.

The rearrangement uses TRBV27 and TRBJ2-1; 10 bases fit TRBD2. Germline V gene sequence: CDR1 MNHEY, CDR2 SMNVEV (reference sequence). The CDR3 is 18 amino acids. Trimming took 5 bases from V and 2 from J; bases not matched to a gene: 12. For the CDR3, the DNA is TGTGCCAGCAGTGCCCAAGCCCCTAGCGGGAGCCCCTACAATGAGCAGTTCTTC. Its protein product is CASSAQAPSGSPYNEQFF.

This chain joins TRBV12-3 or TRBV12-4 and TRBJ1-5; D gene uncertain. The CDR3 spans 12 residues. Between the trimmed V and J ends, which lost 6 bases and 3 bases, there was a span of 6 bases. The CDR3: CASSTLNQPQHF. The CDR3 DNA sequence: TGTGCCAGCAGCACCCTCAATCAGCCCCAGCATTTT.

The gene calls are TRBV7-3 and TRBJ1-5; 9 bases agree with TRBD1. Germline V gene sequence: CDR1 SGHTA, CDR2 FQGTGA. J lost 7 bases, V lost 5 bases, and 9 bases had no gene match. The CDR3 covers 15 residues. CDR3 bases: TGTGCCAGCAGCCCAAACAGACAGGGGGGCCAGCCCCAGCATTTT. It codes for CASSPNRQGGQPQHF.

This clone was observed once. The same CDR3 is also encoded by other DNA sequences in this sample. The chain links TRBV5-1 to TRBJ2-3; D gene ambiguous. Germline lookup yields CDR1 SGHRS and CDR2 YFSETQ. Trimming took 0 bases from V and 0 from J, leaving 5 bases between them. The CDR3 covers 14 residues. CDR3 bases: TGCGCCAGCAGCTTGGTAGGGAGCACAGATACGCAGTATTTT. This translates into CASSLVGSTDTQYF.

The chain is built from TRBV6-5 and TRBJ2-7; tentatively, D is TRBD1 or TRBD2 (5 bases each). The germline V gene encodes CDR1 MNHEY and CDR2 SVGAGI. With 5 bases removed from V and 4 bases from J, the gap between germline ends came to 15 bases. CDR3 length: 14 amino acids. The CDR3 is CASSQSPGTYEQYF. CDR3 nucleotide sequence: TGTGCCAGCAGTCAATCCCCGGGGACGTACGAGCAGTACTTC.

The V and J genes are TRBV10-1 and TRBJ2-2; perhaps TRBD2 as D (5 bases). Trimming removed 6 bases from V and 5 bases from J, with 10 bases in between. Germline CDR1 WNHNN, CDR2 SYGVQD (reference sequence). This CDR3 has 13 amino acids. CDR3 amino acids: CASRLAGTGELFF. The CDR3, as DNA: TGCGCCAGCAGGCTAGCTGGGACCGGGGAGCTGTTTTTT.

The genes are TRBV12-3 or TRBV12-4 and TRBJ2-1; no clear D gene. The CDR3 runs 11 residues. V shed 6 bases and J shed 8 bases, with 8 bases lying between them. The CDR3 sequence: CASSQVYEQFF. The DNA of the CDR3 is TGTGCCAGCAGCCAAGTCTATGAGCAGTTCTTC.

The chain carries TRBV7-9 and TRBJ1-6; perhaps TRBD1 as D (5 bases). The germline CDR1 and CDR2 sequences are SEHNR and FQNEAQ (reference sequence). CDR3 length equals 17 residues. The V end lost 2 bases, the J end lost 9 bases, and 20 bases lay between the germline ends. The CDR3 region is CASSLNFGVGAGSPLHF. CDR3 DNA sequence: TGTGCCAGCAGCTTAAATTTTGGCGTCGGGGCAGGTTCACCCCTCCACTTT.

The rearrangement uses TRBV20-1 and TRBJ2-3, with TRBD2 matching 8 bases. The CDR3 has 19 residues. Germline V gene sequence: CDR1 DFQATT, CDR2 SNEGSKA (reference sequence). J lost 5 bases, V lost 3 bases, and 22 bases had no gene match. CDR3 coding DNA: TGCAGTGCTAGTTCCTCCATCTCCAGCGGACTAGCAGTTGGAGATACGCAGTATTTT. Translating it yields CSASSSISSGLAVGDTQYF.

Turning to this clone: This same CDR3 is encoded by further DNA sequences in the sample. V gene TRBV28 combines with J gene TRBJ2-7; no clear D gene. V was clipped by 3 bases and J by 0 bases, with 0 bases between them. Germline V gene data show CDR1 as MDHEN and CDR2 as SYDVKM. The CDR3 loop spans 11 amino acids. For the CDR3, the DNA is TGTGCCAGCAGTTTCTCCTACGAGCAGTACTTC. This codes for CASSFSYEQYF.

This clone was counted once. V is TRBV9 and J is TRBJ1-4; D uncertain. Germline-derived CDR1 and CDR2 are SGDLS and YYNGEE. The CDR3 is 14 residues long. The V and J ends lost 3 bases and 4 bases respectively, with 10 bases between them. The CDR3 region has the DNA TGTGCCAGCAGCGGGACGGGTTATAATGAAAAACTGTTTTTT. This gives the protein CASSGTGYNEKLFF.

This clone was counted only a few times. The rearrangement links TRBV2 to TRBJ2-7, with D maybe TRBD2 (5 bases). This CDR3 spans 16 amino acids. Trimming removed 6 bases from V and 2 bases from J, with 20 bases in between. Germline CDR1 is SNHLY and CDR2 is FYNNEI. The CDR3 region has the DNA TGTGCCAGCAGGGGTAGAACTGGACTGCGACCCTACGAGCAGTACTTC. Protein: CASRGRTGLRPYEQYF.

The chain uses TRBV6-5 and TRBJ1-2; weak D call: TRBD1 (5 bases). V lost 9 bases to trimming and J lost 4 bases, with 12 bases between them. The CDR3 is 12 amino acids. Germline V gene sequence: CDR1 MNHEY, CDR2 SVGAGI. As DNA, the CDR3 is TGTGCCAGTCAGGGAGCGGGCTATGGCTACACCTTC. Translation gives CASQGAGYGYTF.

Of note for this clone: This CDR3 is also generated by other DNA sequences in the sample. The V and J genes are TRBV5-1 and TRBJ1-5, with 7 bases aligning to TRBD1. The trim removed 3 bases at V and 2 bases at J, leaving 2 bases unmatched. Germline V CDR1 and CDR2: SGHRS, YFSETQ. The CDR3 length is 14 residues. CDR3 protein: CASSSGQGNQPQHF. The DNA for the CDR3 is TGCGCCAGCAGCTCAGGACAGGGCAATCAGCCCCAGCATTTT.